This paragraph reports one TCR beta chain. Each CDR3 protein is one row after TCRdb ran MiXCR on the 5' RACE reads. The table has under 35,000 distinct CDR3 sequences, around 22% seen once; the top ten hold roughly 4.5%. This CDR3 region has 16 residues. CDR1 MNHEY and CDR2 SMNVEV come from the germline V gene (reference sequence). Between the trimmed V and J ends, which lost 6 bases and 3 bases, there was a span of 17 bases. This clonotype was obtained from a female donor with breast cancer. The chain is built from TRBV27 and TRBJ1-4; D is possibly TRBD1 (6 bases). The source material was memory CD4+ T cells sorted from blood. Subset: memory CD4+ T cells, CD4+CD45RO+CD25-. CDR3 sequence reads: CASRHRVLGPNEKLFF. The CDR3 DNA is TGTGCCAGCAGACACAGGGTACTAGGTCCTAATGAAAAACTGTTTTTT.